This T cell receptor beta chain was recorded in a study of cytomegalovirus exposure and HLA in healthy donors. Overall study findings and caveats: A list of 164 TCR beta chains associated with cytomegalovirus was given.

This CDR3 is 14 amino acids long. The germline V and J ends were trimmed by 1 base and 0 bases, with 7 bases remaining between them. The germline gives CDR1 LNHDA, CDR2 SQIVND (reference sequence). On this clone itself: Antigen unknown.

Profiled with immunoSEQ multiplex PCR; TCRdb holds only in-frame clones, not every one. The sample holds 150,000 to 200,000 clones, around 80% seen once. Input material: PBMCs. The gene calls are TRBV19 and TRBJ2-7; D is unresolved. The sequence was obtained from a woman aged 30 to 39 in good health and CMV-seronegative. The CDR3 reads CASSIAGYSYEQYF. The CDR3 DNA follows: TGTGCCAGTAGTATAGCGGGTTACTCCTACGAGCAGTACTTC.